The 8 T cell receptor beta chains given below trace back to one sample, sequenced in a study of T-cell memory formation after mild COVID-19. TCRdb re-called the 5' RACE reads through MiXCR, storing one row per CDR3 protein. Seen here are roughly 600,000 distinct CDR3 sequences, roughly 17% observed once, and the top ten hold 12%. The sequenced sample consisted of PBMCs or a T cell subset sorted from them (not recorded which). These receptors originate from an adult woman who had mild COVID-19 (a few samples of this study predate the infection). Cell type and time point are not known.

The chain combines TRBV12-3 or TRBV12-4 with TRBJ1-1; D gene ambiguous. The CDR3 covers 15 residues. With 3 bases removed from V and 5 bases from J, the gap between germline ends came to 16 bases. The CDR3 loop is CASSLGPGVSTEAFF. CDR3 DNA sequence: TGTGCCAGCAGTTTGGGCCCCGGGGTTTCGACTGAAGCTTTCTTT.

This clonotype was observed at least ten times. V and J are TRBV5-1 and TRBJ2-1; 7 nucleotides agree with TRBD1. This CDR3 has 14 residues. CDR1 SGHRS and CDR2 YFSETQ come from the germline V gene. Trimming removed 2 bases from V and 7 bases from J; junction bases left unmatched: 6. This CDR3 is CASSLAQGTNEQFF. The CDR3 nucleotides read TGCGCCAGCAGCTTAGCACAGGGGACGAATGAGCAGTTCTTC.

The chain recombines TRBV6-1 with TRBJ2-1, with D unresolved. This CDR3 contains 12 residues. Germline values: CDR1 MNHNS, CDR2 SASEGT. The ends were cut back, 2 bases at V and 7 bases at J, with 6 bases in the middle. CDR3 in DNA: TGTGCCAGCAGTGAAAGTTCGAATGAGCAGTTCTTC. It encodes CASSESSNEQFF.

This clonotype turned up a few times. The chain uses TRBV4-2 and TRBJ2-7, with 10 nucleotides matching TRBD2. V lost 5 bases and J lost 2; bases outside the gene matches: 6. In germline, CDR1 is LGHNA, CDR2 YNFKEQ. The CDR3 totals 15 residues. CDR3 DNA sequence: TGTGCCAGCAGCACGAGACTAGCGGGCCCCTACGAGCAGTACTTC. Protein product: CASSTRLAGPYEQYF.

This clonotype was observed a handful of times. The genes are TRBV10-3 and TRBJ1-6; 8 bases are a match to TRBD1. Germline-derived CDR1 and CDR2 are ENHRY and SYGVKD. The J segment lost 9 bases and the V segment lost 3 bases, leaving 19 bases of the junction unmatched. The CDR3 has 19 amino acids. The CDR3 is CAISDPHPQGALMGSPLHF. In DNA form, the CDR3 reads TGTGCCATCAGTGACCCTCACCCCCAGGGGGCGTTAATGGGTTCACCCCTCCACTTT.

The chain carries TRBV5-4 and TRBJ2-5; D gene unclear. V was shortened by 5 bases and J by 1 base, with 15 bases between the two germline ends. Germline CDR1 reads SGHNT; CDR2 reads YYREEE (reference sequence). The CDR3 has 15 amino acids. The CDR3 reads CASRNVAVSQETQYF. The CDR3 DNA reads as TGTGCCAGCAGGAATGTTGCCGTAAGCCAAGAGACCCAGTACTTC.

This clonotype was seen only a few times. In nucleotides, the CDR3 is TGTGCCAGCAGTTACGGGGGGCTGGGCGAAAAACTGTTTTTT. This encodes CASSYGGLGEKLFF. The J gene is TRBJ1-4, the V gene TRBV6-5, with D possibly TRBD1 on 6 matching bases. The CDR3 runs to 14 residues. V dropped 2 bases and J dropped 8 bases, with 12 bases sitting between them. Germline CDR1 MNHEY, CDR2 SVGAGI.

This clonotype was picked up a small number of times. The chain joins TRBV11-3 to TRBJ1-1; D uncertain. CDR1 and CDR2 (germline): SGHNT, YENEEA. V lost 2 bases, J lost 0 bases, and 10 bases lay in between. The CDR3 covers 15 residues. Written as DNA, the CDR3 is TGTGCCAGCAGCTTAACGAGGAACCTGAACACTGAAGCTTTCTTT. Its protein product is CASSLTRNLNTEAFF. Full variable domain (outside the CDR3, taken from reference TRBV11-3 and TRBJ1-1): EAGVVQSPRYKIIEKKQPVAFWCNPISGHNTLYWYLQNLGQGPELLIRYENEEAVDDSQLPKDRFSAERLKGVDSTLKIQPAELGDSAVYLCASSLTRNLNTEAFFGQGTRLTVV.